These 13 T cell receptor beta chains originate from one sample sequenced in a study of immune cell composition in non-small cell lung cancer (TCRdb year 2017). Receptors were amplified or captured by the immunoSEQ multiplex PCR assay. TCRdb re-hosts the immuneACCESS table, in-frame sequences only. Its copies lack some clones; in the studies checked, an unresolved V gene accounts for under half of them, and the cause for the rest is not known. The sample table holds about 15,000 clones, of which around 69% were seen once. The ten largest make up about 7.5% of the sample. Sequenced material: lung tumor tissue. The receptors shown here come from a human donor with non-small cell lung cancer.

There are a few counts of this clone. The CDR3 sequence is CASSFRLADTQYF. The CDR3 DNA follows: TGTGCCAGCAGTTTCAGACTAGCAGATACGCAGTATTTT. The genes are TRBV2 and TRBJ2-3, with D perhaps TRBD2 (6 bases). This CDR3 has 13 amino acids. In germline, CDR1 is SNHLY, CDR2 FYNNEI. Between the trimmed V and J ends, which lost 5 bases and 4 bases, there was a span of 10 bases.

The rearrangement joins TRBV19 to TRBJ2-7; D might be TRBD1 (6 bases). The germline V gene encodes CDR1 LNHDA and CDR2 SQIVND (reference sequence). The CDR3 is made up of 14 amino acids. The ends were cut back, 4 bases at V and 4 bases at J, with 14 bases in the middle. CDR3 in amino acids: CASSTGGAAYEQYF. CDR3 in DNA: TGTGCCAGTAGTACTGGGGGCGCAGCGTACGAGCAGTACTTC.

This sequence joins TRBV5-4 and TRBJ2-5; 8 nucleotides align to TRBD2. In germline, CDR1 is SGHNT, CDR2 YYREEE (reference sequence). The junction had 8 bases not matched to a gene; V was cut back by 0 bases and J by 4 bases. The CDR3 is made up of 16 amino acids. CDR3 coding DNA: TGTGCCAGCAGCTTGGATCCGGGGGGGCGGGGAGAGACCCAGTACTTC. Encoded protein: CASSLDPGGRGETQYF.

This clone has more than one count but fewer than ten. The chain is built from TRBV2 and TRBJ1-2, with D unclear. V lost 7 bases, J lost 2 bases, and 11 bases lay in between. CDR3 length: 13 amino acids. In germline, CDR1 is SNHLY, CDR2 FYNNEI. CDR3 residues: CASMSGVNYGYTF. In nucleotides, the CDR3 is TGTGCCAGCATGTCGGGTGTAAACTATGGCTACACCTTC.

V is TRBV29-1 and J is TRBJ2-1; 8 nucleotides agree with TRBD2. The CDR3 totals 13 residues. Germline CDR1 reads SQVTM; CDR2 reads ANQGSEA. After removal of 4 bases from V and 7 bases from J, the junction contained 6 bases not matched to a gene. CDR3 region: CSVVPGGENEQFF. The CDR3 DNA follows: TGCAGCGTTGTTCCCGGGGGGGAGAATGAGCAGTTCTTC.

This chain uses TRBV15 with TRBJ1-5; the D is unclear. Deletions cut 3 bases from V and 0 bases from J, with 9 bases between. The germline V gene has CDR1 LNHNV and CDR2 YYDKDF (reference sequence). The CDR3 consists of 15 residues. The CDR3 region has the DNA TGTGCCACCAGCAGGGACTATAATAGCAATCAGCCCCAGCATTTT. Amino acids: CATSRDYNSNQPQHF.

The genes are TRBV7-2 and TRBJ2-7; D uncertain. The CDR3 extends over 13 amino acids. CDR1 and CDR2 from the germline V gene are SGHTA and FQGNSA. Trimming removed 2 bases from V and 2 bases from J, with 7 bases in between. In nucleotides, the CDR3 is TGTGCCAGCAGCTTACTATCAACCTACGAGCAGTACTTC. This encodes CASSLLSTYEQYF.

DNA for the CDR3: TGTGCCAGCAGCCATCTGACAGGGGGATCTGGAAACACCATATATTTT. Residues: CASSHLTGGSGNTIYF. This chain joins TRBV14 and TRBJ1-3; 9 bases fit TRBD1. Germline CDR1 SGHDN, CDR2 FVKESK. Trimming cost V 3 bases and J 1 base; bases outside gene matches: 4. The CDR3 is made up of 16 amino acids.

This clone occurred a few times. V is TRBV9 and J is TRBJ2-7, with D possibly matching TRBD2 (6 bases). The CDR3 spans 14 residues. The germline V gene encodes CDR1 SGDLS and CDR2 YYNGEE. V gave up 3 bases and J gave up 5 bases, with 15 bases separating them. CDR3 sequence: CASSAGPREDEQYF. DNA for the CDR3: TGTGCCAGCAGCGCAGGGCCGAGGGAGGACGAGCAGTACTTC. The full variable domain, in which reference TRBV9 and TRBJ2-7 provide the parts outside the CDR3, is DSGVTQTPKHLITATGQRVTLRCSPRSGDLSVYWYQQSLDQGLQFLIQYYNGEERAKGNILERFSAQQFPDLHSELNLSSLELGDSALYFCASSAGPREDEQYFGPGTRLTVT.

The chain recombines TRBV6-6 with TRBJ1-2; 8 positions match TRBD1. CDR1 and CDR2 from the germline V gene are MNHNY and SVGAGI (reference sequence). CDR3 size: 15 residues. Germline trimming cut 6 bases from V and 5 bases from J; bases unmatched to any gene: 11. The CDR3 spells CASRLGQGDSYGYTF. Here the CDR3 DNA reads TGTGCCAGCAGACTCGGACAGGGCGATTCGTATGGCTACACCTTC.

Points on this clone: Sequence at one end of the junction differs from germline and may be a read error. The chain has TRBV25-1 and TRBJ1-5; D is uncertain. The germline gives CDR1 MGHDK, CDR2 SYGVNS. CDR3 length: 13 residues. The CDR3: CAGSGGLGQPQHF. CDR3 nucleotides: TGTGCCGGCAGTGGAGGGCTAGGTCAGCCCCAGCATTTT.

This clone has a single count. The chain is built from TRBV20-1 and TRBJ2-3; D uncertain. The CDR3 covers 10 residues. Trimming shortened V by 3 bases and J by 5 bases, and 3 bases separated the two germline ends. Germline assignment: CDR1 DFQATT and CDR2 SNEGSKA (reference sequence). The CDR3 is CSASQDTQYF. CDR3 nucleotide sequence: TGCAGTGCTAGTCAAGATACGCAGTATTTT.

This clone has only a few counts. The chain has TRBV10-1 and TRBJ2-3; 12 bases agree with TRBD2. The CDR3 sequence is 15 residues long. Trimming removed 2 bases from V and 3 bases from J; junction bases left unmatched: 0. Germline CDR1 is WNHNN and CDR2 is SYGVQD (reference sequence). CDR3 sequence: CASSETSGGTDTQYF. CDR3 bases: TGCGCCAGCAGTGAGACTAGCGGGGGGACAGATACGCAGTATTTT.